One and the same sample provided the 2 T cell receptor beta chains below, sequenced in a study of blood T cell repertoires in COVID-19. Using immunoSEQ multiplex PCR, the repertoire was profiled, and TCRdb retains in-frame clones only, with some absent. The sample has a few hundred thousand clones, roughly 90% seen once. The sequencing input was peripheral blood. Receptors originate from a woman aged 30 to 39 with COVID-19, enrolled during active disease.

The chain has TRBV4-1 and TRBJ2-5, with 15 bases matching TRBD2. The ends lost 4 bases at V and 0 bases at J; junction bases unmatched: 12. Germline V lookup: CDR1 MGHRA, CDR2 YSYEKL. This CDR3 comprises 20 residues. CDR3 in amino acids: CASSPKLLGTSGRNQETQYF. The CDR3 nucleotides read TGCGCCAGCAGCCCAAAGCTTCTCGGGACTAGCGGGAGGAACCAAGAGACCCAGTACTTC.

The V and J genes are TRBV28 and TRBJ2-7; unclear D gene. Germline CDR1 and CDR2: MDHEN and SYDVKM. The CDR3 length is 12 residues. Deletions cut 4 bases from V and 6 bases from J, with 10 bases between. The CDR3 is CASSSSSTEQYF. The CDR3 DNA reads TGTGCCAGCAGTTCCTCGAGTACCGAGCAGTACTTC.